Listed here is a single T cell receptor (beta chain). The record originates from a study of T cell responses to AZD1222 COVID-19 vaccine. Sequencing was performed with immunoSEQ multiplex PCR; in TCRdb, only in-frame clones are kept and a portion is missing. The sample has some 100,000 clones, 80% to 90% seen once. This TCR derives from an adult in good health. The material was peripheral blood, obtained on day 0 of AZD1222 vaccination.

CDR3 sequence: CASSDQGDTQYF. DNA for the CDR3: TGTGCCAGCAGCGACCAGGGAGATACGCAGTATTTT. This rearrangement joins TRBV7-3 to TRBJ2-3; tentative D call: TRBD1 (5 bases). Between the trimmed V and J ends, which lost 5 bases and 5 bases, there was a span of 8 bases. The CDR3 contains 12 residues. Germline CDR1 SGHTA, CDR2 FQGTGA. Drawing the rest from reference TRBV7-3 and TRBJ2-3, the complete variable domain is GAGVSQTPSNKVTEKGKYVELRCDPISGHTALYWYRQSLGQGPEFLIYFQGTGAADDSGLPNDRFFAVRPEGSVSTLKIQRTERGDSAVYLCASSDQGDTQYFGPGTRLTVL.